These T cell receptor beta chains were read from a single sample in a study of graft-versus-host responses after intestinal transplantation. The table came from immunoSEQ multiplex PCR; TCRdb's copy has only in-frame clones and leaves some out. The sample shows under 80,000 clones, around 92% of them seen only once. The source material was PBMCs, sampled 98 days after intestinal transplantation. These receptors were collected from a human patient who received an intestinal transplant, so some T cells may come from the graft donor. The CDR3 runs from the conserved cysteine through the conserved F or W. The D gene is left open where the match is weak. Only part of the rows carry a size: once, few, many, or a class if the clone is expanded.

18	TRBD2	TRBV7-3	TRBJ2-2	-	TGTGCCAGCAGCGTGACAGGGGGACTAGCGGGGAGGACCGGGGAGCTGTTTTTT	CASSVTGGLAGRTGELFF
14	TRBD1	TRBV5-6	TRBJ2-1	-	TGTGCCAGCAGCCGGGACAGGCCCTACAATGAGCAGTTCTTC	CASSRDRPYNEQFF
14	-	TRBV7-9	TRBJ2-7	-	TGTGCCAGCAGCTTAGAAGCTAGTATCCACGAGCAGTACTTC	CASSLEASIHEQYF
14	TRBD1	TRBV18	TRBJ1-2	-	TGTGCCAGCTCACCAGGACAGGGAAACTATGGCTACACCTTC	CASSPGQGNYGYTF
13	-	TRBV6-5	TRBJ1-1	-	TGTGCCAGCAGTTACTCGATAGGTGTGGAAGCTTTCTTT	CASSYSIGVEAFF
18	TRBD1	TRBV12-5	TRBJ1-6	-	TGTGCTAGTGGTTTAGAGGTCGGGGACAGGGAGGACCGTTCACCCCTCCACTTT	CASGLEVGDREDRSPLHF
15	TRBD1	TRBV7-6	TRBJ2-3	-	TGTGCCAGCAGCGTGGACAGGGATTGCACAGATACGCAGTATTTT	CASSVDRDCTDTQYF
16	-	TRBV4-1	TRBJ1-1	-	TGCGCCAGTGGATCCTGGGGGGGGCCAGGGCGCGCTGAAGCTTTCTTT	CASGSWGGPGRAEAFF
15	-	TRBV9	TRBJ2-7	-	TGTGCCAGCAGCTTCTACCGGGACGGGGACTACGAGCAGTACTTC	CASSFYRDGDYEQYF
15	-	TRBV19	TRBJ1-2	-	TGTGCCAGTAGTATTGGGACACGCGTTGACTATGGCTACACCTTC	CASSIGTRVDYGYTF
14	-	TRBV25-1	TRBJ1-5	-	TGTGCCAGCAGTGAATCCCCCCCTAATCAGCCCCAGCATTTT	CASSESPPNQPQHF
15	-	TRBV4-1	TRBJ1-1	-	TGCGCCAGCAGCCAAGATGGGCAGTTGAACACTGAAGCTTTCTTT	CASSQDGQLNTEAFF
11	-	TRBV30	TRBJ1-2	-	TGTGCCTGGAAGGCGGTGTCTAGCTACACCTTC	CAWKAVSSYTF
16	-	TRBV5-4	TRBJ2-3	-	TGTGCCAGCAGCATGGGACCCGGCACTAGCACAGATACGCAGTATTTT	CASSMGPGTSTDTQYF
13	-	TRBV6-5	TRBJ1-4	-	TGTGCCAGCACAGAAAGGGGGAGTGAAAAACTGTTTTTT	CASTERGSEKLFF
11	-	TRBV28	TRBJ2-1	-	TGTGCCAGCAGTGCTAGCAATGAGCAGTTCTTC	CASSASNEQFF
13	TRBD1	TRBV6-5	TRBJ1-2	-	TGTGCCAGCAGTTCCTTGACAGGGGTTGGCTACACCTTC	CASSSLTGVGYTF
16	-	TRBV4-1	TRBJ1-6	-	TGCGCCAGCAGCCCCTTTTTCAGGGGCGCAAGTTCACCCCTCCACTTT	CASSPFFRGASSPLHF
18	-	TRBV25-1	TRBJ1-1	once	TGTGCCAGCAGTGAATTTTTCTTTTCTCCCGGACAGTCGACTGAAGCTTTCTTT	CASSEFFFSPGQSTEAFF
14	TRBD1	TRBV29-1	TRBJ2-3	-	TGCAGCGTGAGTAGGGGACAGGGGACAGATACGCAGTATTTT	CSVSRGQGTDTQYF
13	-	TRBV4-1	TRBJ1-6	-	TGCGCCAGCAGCCAAGCCCAATTTTCACCCCTCCACTTT	CASSQAQFSPLHF
15	-	TRBV15	TRBJ1-1	-	TGTGCCACCAGCAGAGCAGGGGTTCTGAACACTGAAGCTTTCTTT	CATSRAGVLNTEAFF
15	-	TRBV30	TRBJ1-2	-	TGTGCCTGGATTCGATGGGGGGGAATCCCATATGGCTACACCTTC	CAWIRWGGIPYGYTF
21	TRBD1	TRBV5-1	TRBJ2-7	-	TGCGCCAGCAGCCACCACCTACCTGGGACAGGGGCGGAACCCCTACGCTGCGAGCAGTACTTC	CASSHHLPGTGAEPLRCEQYF
16	TRBD2	TRBV11-2	TRBJ2-2	-	TGTGCCAGCAGCCTGAAGACTAGCGCAAGGGCCGGGGAGCTGTTTTTT	CASSLKTSARAGELFF
14	-	TRBV6-5	TRBJ2-7	-	TGTGCCAGCAGTGAATACGACAGGCCCTACGAGCAGTACTTC	CASSEYDRPYEQYF
14	-	TRBV5-6	TRBJ1-2	-	TGTGCCAGCAGCTTGGGGGCCAGGGCATATGGCTACACCTTC	CASSLGARAYGYTF
12	-	TRBV6-1	TRBJ1-5	-	TGTGCCAGTCTCCGGGCCCATCAGCCCCAGCATTTT	CASLRAHQPQHF
15	TRBD1	TRBV11-2	TRBJ1-3	-	TGTGCCAGCAGCATACAGGGGGCGGGTGGAAACACCATATATTTT	CASSIQGAGGNTIYF
20	TRBD2	TRBV2	TRBJ2-1	-	TGTGCCAGCAGTGAACCCGGACTAGCGGGAGTTCCCTACTCCTACAATGAGCAGTTCTTC	CASSEPGLAGVPYSYNEQFF
18	TRBD1	TRBV28	TRBJ1-5	-	TGTGCCAGCAACTTGGGGTTACACCAGGGGGATAGCAATCAGCCCCAGCATTTT	CASNLGLHQGDSNQPQHF
13	-	TRBV7-9	TRBJ1-1	-	TGTGCCAGCAGCTGGGCGGGAGGGGCTGAAGCTTTCTTT	CASSWAGGAEAFF
13	-	TRBV18	TRBJ2-7	-	TGTGCCAGCTCACCACCCGGCCTCTACGAGCAGTACTTC	CASSPPGLYEQYF
14	-	TRBV9	TRBJ1-6	once	TGTGCCAGCAGCGTAGGGGAGCTTAATTCACCCCTCCACTTT	CASSVGELNSPLHF
14	-	TRBV11-2	TRBJ2-3	-	TGTGCCAGCAGCTTAGATGGTGGGTGGGATACGCAGTATTTT	CASSLDGGWDTQYF
14	-	TRBV21-1	TRBJ1-1	few	TGTGCCAGCAGCAAAGGTCAGGGTAAAACTGAAGCTTTCTTT	CASSKGQGKTEAFF
15	TRBD2	TRBV6-4	TRBJ2-2	once	TGTGCCAGCAGTGTACTAGCGGGAGACACCGGGGAGCTGTTTTTT	CASSVLAGDTGELFF
15	-	TRBV6-1	TRBJ1-2	-	TGTGCCAGCAGTTTCACAGGGAGACTAGAGGATGGCTACACCTTC	CASSFTGRLEDGYTF
15	TRBD1	TRBV19	TRBJ1-1	-	TGTGCCAGTAGACGCCACAGGGGTAGCGGCACTGAAGCTTTCTTT	CASRRHRGSGTEAFF
11	-	TRBV5-1	TRBJ1-4	-	TGCGCCAGCAGCTTGGGGGGGACCCTTCATTTT	CASSLGGTLHF
14	-	TRBV9	TRBJ1-4	-	TGTGCCAGCAGCGTTGGCCTCAGCAGTGAAAAACTGTTTTTT	CASSVGLSSEKLFF
10	-	TRBV4-1	TRBJ1-2	-	TGCGCCAGCAGCCAAGCTGGCTACACCTTC	CASSQAGYTF
15	TRBD1	TRBV29-1	TRBJ2-2	-	TGCAGCGTCCTCCGGGACAGGGGAGGGACCGGGGAGCTGTTTTTT	CSVLRDRGGTGELFF
16	-	TRBV7-4	TRBJ1-5	-	TGTGCCAGCAGCTTAAGGGGGGCGCATGGCAATCAGCCCCAGCATTTT	CASSLRGAHGNQPQHF
13	-	TRBV10-3	TRBJ1-1	once	TGTGCCATCAGCCCAGATGGGAACACTGAAGCTTTCTTT	CAISPDGNTEAFF
14	-	TRBV7-3	TRBJ1-1	-	TGTGCCAGCAGCTTAACGGGAGGGGACACTGAAGCTTTCTTT	CASSLTGGDTEAFF
18	TRBD2	TRBV6-4	TRBJ2-5	-	TGTGCCAGCAGTTACCCTGTGGGGTGGCGGGGGAGGGTAGAGACCCAGTACTTC	CASSYPVGWRGRVETQYF
17	-	TRBV21-1	TRBJ1-6	-	TGTGCCAGCAGCAAAGCGCCGGGGGGCGGAGGGAATTCACCCCTCCACTTT	CASSKAPGGGGNSPLHF
15	-	TRBV6-5	TRBJ2-7	-	TGTGCCAGCAGTTACACCACAGGGAACTCCTACGAGCAGTACTTC	CASSYTTGNSYEQYF
14	TRBD1	TRBV6-5	TRBJ1-2	-	TGTGCCAGCAGGGGGACAGGCCTGAACTATGGCTACACCTTC	CASRGTGLNYGYTF